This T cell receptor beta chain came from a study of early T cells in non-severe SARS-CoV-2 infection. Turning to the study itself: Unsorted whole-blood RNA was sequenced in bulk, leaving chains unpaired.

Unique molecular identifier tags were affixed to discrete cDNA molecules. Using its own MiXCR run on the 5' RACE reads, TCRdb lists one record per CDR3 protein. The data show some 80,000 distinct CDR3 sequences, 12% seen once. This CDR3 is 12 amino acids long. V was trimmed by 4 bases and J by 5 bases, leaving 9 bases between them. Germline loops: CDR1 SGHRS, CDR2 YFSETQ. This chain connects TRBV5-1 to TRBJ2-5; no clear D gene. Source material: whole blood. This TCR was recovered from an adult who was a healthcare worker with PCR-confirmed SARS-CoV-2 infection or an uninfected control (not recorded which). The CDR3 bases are TGCGCCAGCAGCCCCTCCGGGGAGACCCAGTACTTC. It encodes CASSPSGETQYF.